The entry below gives a single T cell receptor (beta chain) sequence along with its context. Study processing details: Estimation of nucleated cell counts was performed using reference gene primer amplification. The data were produced by immunoSEQ multiplex PCR, yet TCRdb's version contains in-frame clones alone and is incomplete. V and J calls and clone size are copied from that table; D and trimming were computed from the DNA. The table records about 400,000 clones, roughly 86% of them present only once. These data belong to a study of blood T cell repertoires in COVID-19. At the level of the study: The origin of the acute and convalescent COVID-19 samples was the United States, Italy and Spain. T cells, B-cell-depleted T cells, or PBMCs supplied cDNA or gDNA.

V lost 0 bases, J lost 5 bases, and 13 bases lay in between. CDR3 length equals 16 residues. Germline assignment: CDR1 SGHVS and CDR2 FQNEAQ. Sequenced sample: peripheral blood. This sequence joins TRBV7-8 and TRBJ1-4; the D gene is possibly TRBD1 (6 bases). The receptor's source is a human donor in a cohort sampled during active COVID-19. The CDR3: CASSLARWTENEKLFF. The CDR3 coding sequence is TGTGCCAGCAGCTTAGCTCGTTGGACAGAAAATGAAAAACTGTTTTTT.